The 22 T cell receptor beta chains below were found in one sample sequenced in a study of T cells in narcolepsy. Sequencing was performed with immunoSEQ multiplex PCR; in TCRdb, only in-frame clones are kept and a portion is missing. In the table there are 25,000 to 35,000 clones, 78% of which are singletons. The sequenced material came from CD45RA- memory CD4+ T cells from PBMCs. All receptors come from a human donor with narcolepsy.

The chain joins TRBV7-2 to TRBJ1-6; a weak D match, TRBD1 (6 bases). V was clipped by 2 bases and J by 7 bases, with 12 bases between them. There are 15 residues in the CDR3. Per germline, CDR1 SGHTA and CDR2 FQGNSA. CDR3 sequence reads: CASSLPGVGNSPLHF. In DNA form, the CDR3 reads TGTGCCAGCAGCTTACCAGGGGTTGGCAATTCACCCCTCCACTTT.

This rearrangement joins TRBV5-1 to TRBJ1-2; the match to TRBD1 covers 7 bases. Unmatched junction bases numbered 3, after V lost 4 bases and J lost 6 bases. Germline V CDR1 and CDR2: SGHRS, YFSETQ. CDR3 size: 12 residues. In DNA form, the CDR3 reads TGCGCCAGCAGCGTAACAGGGGATGGCTACACCTTC. Translated, it gives CASSVTGDGYTF.

In regard to this clone: The same CDR3 can be traced to other DNA sequences in this sample. The CDR3 DNA sequence: TGTGCCAGCAGCTTGGGAGCGGGAGAGAGCAATCAGCCCCAGCATTTT. It yields the protein CASSLGAGESNQPQHF. The chain couples TRBV7-6 to TRBJ1-5; D unclear. CDR1 SGHVS and CDR2 FNYEAQ come from the germline V gene. This CDR3 contains 16 residues. Trimming shortened V by 3 bases and J by 1 base, and 13 bases separated the two germline ends.

This rearrangement joins TRBV19 to TRBJ1-1; the match to TRBD1 covers 11 bases. The length of the CDR3 is 15 residues. Trimming took 5 bases from V and 6 from J; bases not matched to a gene: 8. Germline V gene data show CDR1 as LNHDA and CDR2 as SQIVND (reference sequence). CDR3 amino acids: CASSRSGQGAAEAFF. In nucleotides, the CDR3 is TGTGCCAGTAGTCGAAGCGGACAGGGGGCGGCTGAAGCTTTCTTT.

The chain is built from TRBV19 and TRBJ1-1; D perhaps matches TRBD1 (5 bases). V lost 5 bases, J lost 7 bases, and 20 bases lay in between. The CDR3 consists of 15 residues. The germline V gene has CDR1 LNHDA and CDR2 SQIVND (reference sequence). The CDR3 sequence is CASSWDGGTWDEAFF. CDR3 sequence (DNA): TGTGCCAGTAGTTGGGACGGGGGAACGTGGGATGAAGCTTTCTTT.

This chain joins TRBV29-1 and TRBJ2-7; tentative D call: TRBD2 (6 bases). Trimming pared 6 bases from V and 0 bases from J, leaving 12 bases between. Germline V lookup: CDR1 SQVTM, CDR2 ANQGSEA. CDR3 length: 13 residues. The CDR3 bases are TGCAGCGTAAGGGCGGGGACCTCCTACGAGCAGTACTTC. Translation: CSVRAGTSYEQYF.

This clone was counted only a few times. The chain carries TRBV19 and TRBJ1-1, with D unresolved. In germline, CDR1 is LNHDA, CDR2 SQIVND (reference sequence). The CDR3 is made up of 11 amino acids. V lost 5 bases and J 8 bases, leaving 9 bases between the germline ends. CDR3: CASSFGREAFF. CDR3 DNA sequence: TGTGCCAGTAGTTTCGGACGGGAAGCTTTCTTT.

The chain carries TRBV5-5 and TRBJ2-5; no definite D call. Germline CDR1 SGHKS, CDR2 YYEKEE (reference sequence). The CDR3 contains 13 residues. Trimming cost V 2 bases and J 2 bases, with 7 bases left between them. The CDR3 region has the DNA TGTGCCAGCAGCTTTGGGGATCAAGAGACCCAGTACTTC. It codes for CASSFGDQETQYF.

The chain carries TRBV19 and TRBJ2-3; 9 bases map to TRBD1. CDR3 length equals 13 residues. The germline V gene has CDR1 LNHDA and CDR2 SQIVND (reference sequence). Trimming removed 6 bases from V and 5 bases from J; junction bases left unmatched: 3. The CDR3 nucleotides read TGTGCCAGTAGGGACAGGGGTGGAGATACGCAGTATTTT. This gives the protein CASRDRGGDTQYF.

This chain uses TRBV19 with TRBJ2-1; no clear D. The germline V and J ends were trimmed by 8 bases and 1 base, with 15 bases remaining between them. Germline-derived CDR1 and CDR2 are LNHDA and SQIVND (reference sequence). The CDR3 has 15 residues. CDR3: CASSQIRGSYNEQFF. CDR3 bases: TGTGCCAGTTCCCAAATTCGAGGATCCTACAATGAGCAGTTCTTC.

This chain joins TRBV5-4 and TRBJ2-5; D is perhaps TRBD2 (7 bases). Trimming removed 4 bases at V and 5 bases at J, with 21 bases between. CDR1 and CDR2 (germline): SGHNT, YYREEE (reference sequence). CDR3 length equals 16 residues. DNA for the CDR3: TGTGCCAGCAGCCCCTCGGTCACGGGGGGCCGGGAGACCCAGTACTTC. Protein product: CASSPSVTGGRETQYF.

This sequence joins TRBV7-3 and TRBJ1-2; the match to TRBD1 covers 9 bases. The CDR3 consists of 13 residues. Unmatched junction bases numbered 2, after V lost 1 base and J lost 8 bases. Germline CDR1 is SGHTA and CDR2 is FQGTGA. The CDR3 loop reads CASSLRTGEGYTF. The CDR3 region has the DNA TGTGCCAGCAGCTTAAGGACAGGGGAAGGCTACACCTTC.

The chain carries TRBV28 and TRBJ2-1, with 9 bases that match TRBD2. With 6 bases clipped from V and 5 bases from J, the junction kept 8 bases outside the gene matches. Per the germline V gene, CDR1 is MDHEN and CDR2 is SYDVKM. The CDR3 sequence is 15 residues long. CDR3 sequence reads: CASSPSSGGNNEQFF. CDR3 DNA sequence: TGTGCCAGCAGCCCCTCAAGCGGGGGGAACAATGAGCAGTTCTTC. Looking up the rest from reference TRBV28 and TRBJ2-1 gives the full variable domain: DVKVTQSSRYLVKRTGEKVFLECVQDMDHENMFWYRQDPGLGLRLIYFSYDVKMKEKGDIPEGYSVSREKKERFSLILESASTNQTSMYLCASSPSSGGNNEQFFGPGTRLTVL.

The V and J genes are TRBV18 and TRBJ2-7, with D possibly being TRBD2 (6 bases). Germline CDR1 is KGHSH and CDR2 is LQKENI. Trimming stripped 2 bases from V and 0 bases from J, with 8 bases between. The CDR3 spans 14 residues. Written as DNA, the CDR3 is TGTGCCAGCTCACCAGGCGGGGACTCCTACGAGCAGTACTTC. It codes for CASSPGGDSYEQYF.

The chain joins TRBV19 to TRBJ2-1; TRBD2 matches 10 bases. Per germline, CDR1 LNHDA and CDR2 SQIVND (reference sequence). CDR3 size: 16 residues. V trimming: 5 bases; J trimming: 0 bases; junction bases outside the gene matches: 4. The CDR3 nucleotides read TGTGCCAGTAGTCTTAGCGGGAGGAGCTCCTACAATGAGCAGTTCTTC. As protein: CASSLSGRSSYNEQFF. Based on the CDR3 plus reference TRBV19 and TRBJ2-1, the full variable domain is DGGITQSPKYLFRKEGQNVTLSCEQNLNHDAMYWYRQDPGQGLRLIYYSQIVNDFQKGDIAEGYSVSREKKESFPLTVTSAQKNPTAFYLCASSLSGRSSYNEQFFGPGTRLTVL.

This clone was counted between two and nine times. The chain has TRBV5-1 and TRBJ1-1, with a possible D match to TRBD1 (5 bases). V lost 4 bases and J 1 base, leaving 14 bases between the germline ends. Germline CDR1 reads SGHRS; CDR2 reads YFSETQ. The CDR3 has 15 residues. The CDR3 protein is CASSQDSTTNTEAFF. As DNA, the CDR3 is TGCGCCAGCAGCCAAGACAGTACGACGAACACTGAAGCTTTCTTT. The complete variable domain, with remaining parts taken from reference TRBV5-1 and TRBJ1-1, reads KAGVTQTPRYLIKTRGQQVTLSCSPISGHRSVSWYQQTPGQGLQFLFEYFSETQRNKGNFPGRFSGRQFSNSRSEMNVSTLELGDSALYLCASSQDSTTNTEAFFGQGTRLTVV.

This clone was counted between two and nine times. V gene TRBV6-5 combines with J gene TRBJ2-1; 8 bases fit TRBD2. Germline V lookup: CDR1 MNHEY, CDR2 SVGAGI. Trimming removed 5 bases from V and 0 bases from J; junction bases left unmatched: 3. This CDR3 is built from 15 residues. CDR3 coding DNA: TGTGCCAGCAGTAATAGCGGGAACTCCTACAATGAGCAGTTCTTC. This gives the protein CASSNSGNSYNEQFF.

The chain combines TRBV19 with TRBJ1-1, with TRBD1 identical over 9 bases. CDR3 length equals 14 residues. V trimming: 4 bases; J trimming: 10 bases; junction bases outside the gene matches: 10. Germline-derived CDR1 and CDR2 are LNHDA and SQIVND (reference sequence). The CDR3 coding sequence is TGTGCCAGTAGTACGGGACAGGGAGAGGTTGGAGCTTTCTTT. Residues: CASSTGQGEVGAFF.

In this sample, this clone turned up a few times. The CDR3 DNA follows: TGTGCCAGTAGTCCATTAGGCGGCAGCGCCAATCAGCCCCAGCATTTT. This encodes CASSPLGGSANQPQHF. The chain links TRBV19 to TRBJ1-5; D remains unclear. CDR3 length: 16 residues. The ends were cut back, 5 bases at V and 3 bases at J, with 17 bases in the middle. The germline CDR1 and CDR2 sequences are LNHDA and SQIVND (reference sequence). Using reference TRBV19 and TRBJ1-5 for the parts outside the CDR3, the full variable domain is DGGITQSPKYLFRKEGQNVTLSCEQNLNHDAMYWYRQDPGQGLRLIYYSQIVNDFQKGDIAEGYSVSREKKESFPLTVTSAQKNPTAFYLCASSPLGGSANQPQHFGDGTRLSIL.

The V and J genes are TRBV27 and TRBJ2-7, with D perhaps TRBD1 (6 bases). V was trimmed by 2 bases and J by 1 base, leaving 15 bases between them. The CDR3 consists of 16 residues. Germline V CDR1 and CDR2: MNHEY, SMNVEV (reference sequence). The CDR3 DNA is TGTGCCAGCAGTTTAAAGGGACACTCGGTGTCCTACGAGCAGTACTTC. Amino acid sequence: CASSLKGHSVSYEQYF.

The J gene is TRBJ2-3, the V gene TRBV7-2; D may be TRBD2 (6 bases). The CDR3 totals 16 residues. The V end lost 3 bases, the J end lost 6 bases, and 19 bases lay between the germline ends. Germline V CDR1 and CDR2: SGHTA, FQGNSA. Written as DNA, the CDR3 is TGTGCCAGCAGCTTGGGAGGTCGGGGAGGTAGGGATACGCAGTATTTT. It translates to CASSLGGRGGRDTQYF.

CDR3 nucleotides: TGTGCCAGTTCGGGGAACACGCAGTATTTT. It translates to CASSGNTQYF. The chain uses TRBV19 and TRBJ2-3, with a tentative D call TRBD2 (5 bases). The CDR3 sequence is 10 residues long. Between the trimmed V and J ends, which lost 8 bases and 9 bases, there was a span of 9 bases. In germline, CDR1 is LNHDA, CDR2 SQIVND (reference sequence).